The 3 T cell receptor beta chains below all came from one sample that was sequenced in a study of Tregs in tolerant kidney transplant recipients. TCRdb keeps only in-frame clones here, not all; method: immunoSEQ multiplex PCR. The sample table sets out tens of thousands of clones. This sample comprised CD4+ T cells from blood, obtained before the transplant. Receptors were obtained from a human donor who received a combined kidney and bone marrow transplant.

As to this clone: The read ends 3 residues before the CDR3 terminus; that terminus is restored from the germline J gene. The chain joins TRBV20-1 to TRBJ2-7; 10 bases are shared with TRBD2. In germline, CDR1 is DFQATT, CDR2 SNEGSKA (reference sequence). Unmatched junction bases numbered 2, after V lost 7 bases and J lost 2 bases. This CDR3 comprises 12 residues. CDR3 protein: CSGTSGAYEQYF. The CDR3 DNA, read in part, is TGCAGTGGGACTAGCGGAGCCTACGAG.

Worth noting for this clone: From the germline J gene comes the end of the CDR3, since the read stops 3 residues before it. V gene TRBV20-1 combines with J gene TRBJ2-7; 13 bases fit TRBD2. Germline CDR1 reads DFQATT; CDR2 reads SNEGSKA (reference sequence). The ends lost 2 bases at V and 3 bases at J; junction bases unmatched: 1. The CDR3 consists of 14 residues. CDR3 residues: CSARRTSGGYEQYF. Partial CDR3 DNA: TGCAGTGCTAGACGGACTAGCGGGGGCTACGAG.

Comments on this clone: The read is 3 residues too short to cover the CDR3 end, so that end is filled in from the germline J gene. The chain uses TRBV19 and TRBJ1-5; the D gene is possibly TRBD1 (5 bases). Germline CDR1 reads LNHDA; CDR2 reads SQIVND (reference sequence). The V gene lost 9 bases and the J gene lost 3 bases, with 18 bases spanning the gap. The length of the CDR3 is 15 residues. CDR3 amino acids: CASSIKGRTNQPQHF. CDR3 DNA (partial): TGTGCCAGCTCCATTAAGGGGCGGACCAATCAGCCC.